One T cell receptor (beta chain) is described in this entry. Antigen unknown. The CDR3 extends over 13 amino acids. V dropped 0 bases and J dropped 9 bases, with 10 bases sitting between them. Per the germline V gene, CDR1 is SGHRS and CDR2 is YFSETQ. This specimen comes from a study of T cell responses to AZD1222 COVID-19 vaccine. Some clones are missing from TCRdb's copy, which holds only in-frame ones; the method was immunoSEQ multiplex PCR. The data contain about 110,000 clones, about nine tenths of them seen just once; the ten biggest clones take up under 9%. General study findings and limits: Unmutated variant regions reportedly attract nearly half of all spike-specific TCRs. Repertoires were collected only later (after the peak T cell response had occurred). Mostly white British, mostly female donors; authors suggested clonal diversity may be underestimated.

The receptor was derived from an adult who received the AZD1222 COVID-19 vaccine. The chain employs TRBV5-1 and TRBJ2-1, with D tentatively TRBD1 (6 bases). The starting material was peripheral blood, obtained 28 days after the second AZD1222 dose. The CDR3 protein is CASSLGQGLEQFF. CDR3 sequence (DNA): TGCGCCAGCAGCTTGGGTCAGGGGCTTGAGCAGTTCTTC.